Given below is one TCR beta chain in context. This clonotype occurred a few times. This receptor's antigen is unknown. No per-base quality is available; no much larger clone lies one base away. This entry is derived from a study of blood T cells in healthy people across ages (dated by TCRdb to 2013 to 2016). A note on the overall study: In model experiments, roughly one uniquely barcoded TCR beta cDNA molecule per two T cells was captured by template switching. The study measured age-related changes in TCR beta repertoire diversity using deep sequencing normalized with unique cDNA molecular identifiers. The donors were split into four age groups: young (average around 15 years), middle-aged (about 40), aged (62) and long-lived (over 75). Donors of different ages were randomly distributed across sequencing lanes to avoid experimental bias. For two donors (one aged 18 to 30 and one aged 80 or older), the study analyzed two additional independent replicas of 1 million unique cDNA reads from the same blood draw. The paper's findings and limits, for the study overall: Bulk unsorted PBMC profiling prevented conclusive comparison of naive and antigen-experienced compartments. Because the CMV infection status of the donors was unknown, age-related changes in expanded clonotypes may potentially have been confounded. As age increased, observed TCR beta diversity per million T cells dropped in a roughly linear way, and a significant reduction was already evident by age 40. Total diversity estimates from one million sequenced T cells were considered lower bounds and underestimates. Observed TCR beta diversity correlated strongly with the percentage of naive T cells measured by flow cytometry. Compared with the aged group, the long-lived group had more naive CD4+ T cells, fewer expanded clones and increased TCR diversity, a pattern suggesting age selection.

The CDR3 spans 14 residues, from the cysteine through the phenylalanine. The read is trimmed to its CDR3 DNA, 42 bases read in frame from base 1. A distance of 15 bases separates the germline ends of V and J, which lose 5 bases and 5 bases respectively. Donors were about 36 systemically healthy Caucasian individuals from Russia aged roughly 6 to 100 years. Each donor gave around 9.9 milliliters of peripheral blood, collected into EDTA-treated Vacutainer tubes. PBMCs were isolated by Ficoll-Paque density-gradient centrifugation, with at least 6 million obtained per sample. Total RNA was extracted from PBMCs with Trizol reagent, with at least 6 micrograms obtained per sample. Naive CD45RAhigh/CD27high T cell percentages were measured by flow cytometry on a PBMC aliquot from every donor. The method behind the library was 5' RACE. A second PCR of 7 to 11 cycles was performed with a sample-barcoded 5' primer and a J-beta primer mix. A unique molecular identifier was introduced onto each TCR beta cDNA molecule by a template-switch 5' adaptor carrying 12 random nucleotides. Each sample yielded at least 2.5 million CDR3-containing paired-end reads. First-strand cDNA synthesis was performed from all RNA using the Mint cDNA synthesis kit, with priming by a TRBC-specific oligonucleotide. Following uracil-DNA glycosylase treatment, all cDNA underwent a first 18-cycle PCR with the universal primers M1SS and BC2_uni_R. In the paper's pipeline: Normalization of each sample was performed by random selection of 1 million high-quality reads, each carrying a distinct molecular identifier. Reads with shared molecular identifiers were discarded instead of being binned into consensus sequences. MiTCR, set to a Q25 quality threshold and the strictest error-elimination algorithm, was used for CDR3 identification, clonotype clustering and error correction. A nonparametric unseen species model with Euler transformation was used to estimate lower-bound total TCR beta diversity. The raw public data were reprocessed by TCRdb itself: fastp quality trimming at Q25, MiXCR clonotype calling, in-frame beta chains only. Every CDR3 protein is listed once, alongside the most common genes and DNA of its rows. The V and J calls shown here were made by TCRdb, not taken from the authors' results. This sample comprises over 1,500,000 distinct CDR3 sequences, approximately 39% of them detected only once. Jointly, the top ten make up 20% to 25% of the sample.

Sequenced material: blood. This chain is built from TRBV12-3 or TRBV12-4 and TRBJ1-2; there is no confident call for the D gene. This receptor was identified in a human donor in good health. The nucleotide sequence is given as TGTGCCAGCAGTCCGTTAAGGGTGGTATATGGCTACACCTTC. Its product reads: CASSPLRVVYGYTF.